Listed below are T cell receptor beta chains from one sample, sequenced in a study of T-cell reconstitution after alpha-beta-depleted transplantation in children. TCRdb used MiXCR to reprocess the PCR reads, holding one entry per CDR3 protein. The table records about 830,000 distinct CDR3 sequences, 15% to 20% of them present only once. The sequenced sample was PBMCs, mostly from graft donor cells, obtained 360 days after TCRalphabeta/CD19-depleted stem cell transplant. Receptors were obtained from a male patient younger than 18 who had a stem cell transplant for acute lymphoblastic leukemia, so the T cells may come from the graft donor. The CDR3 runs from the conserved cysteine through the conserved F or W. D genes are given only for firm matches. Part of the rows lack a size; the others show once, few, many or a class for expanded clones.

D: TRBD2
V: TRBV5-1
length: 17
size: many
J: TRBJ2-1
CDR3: CASSLGTSGPSYNEQFF
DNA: TGCGCCAGCAGCTTAGGGACTAGCGGGCCTTCCTACAATGAGCAGTTCTTC

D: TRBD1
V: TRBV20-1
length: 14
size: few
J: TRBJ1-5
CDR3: CSAGTGFRDQPQHF
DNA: TGCAGTGCTGGGACAGGGTTTAGGGATCAGCCCCAGCATTTT

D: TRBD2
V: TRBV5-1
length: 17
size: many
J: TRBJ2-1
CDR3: CASSLVPGLAPYNEQFF
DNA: TGCGCCAGCAGCTTGGTTCCGGGACTAGCCCCCTACAATGAGCAGTTCTTC

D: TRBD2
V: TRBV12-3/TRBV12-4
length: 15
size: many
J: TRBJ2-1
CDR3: CASSQLGLAGVEQFF
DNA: TGTGCCAGCAGTCAACTGGGACTAGCGGGAGTAGAGCAGTTCTTC

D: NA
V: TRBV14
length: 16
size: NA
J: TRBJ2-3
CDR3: CASSQNNRLLSQTQYF
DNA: TGTGCCAGCAGCCAAAACAACAGATTACTTTCCCAGACGCAGTATTTT

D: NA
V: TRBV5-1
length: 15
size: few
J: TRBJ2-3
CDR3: CASSLEGLRTDTQYF
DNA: TGCGCCAGCAGCTTGGAGGGACTGCGCACAGATACGCAGTATTTT

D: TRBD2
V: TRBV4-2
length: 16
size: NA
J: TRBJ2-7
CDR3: CASSQALGLVIYEQYF
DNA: TGTGCCAGCAGCCAGGCCCTCGGACTAGTAATCTACGAGCAGTACTTC

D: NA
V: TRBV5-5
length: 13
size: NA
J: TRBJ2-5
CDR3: CASSLVQPETQYF
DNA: TGTGCCAGCAGCTTGGTGCAACCAGAGACCCAGTACTTC

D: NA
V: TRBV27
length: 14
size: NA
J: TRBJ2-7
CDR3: CASKSPSPSYEQYF
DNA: TGTGCCAGCAAGTCACCTAGTCCCTCCTACGAGCAGTACTTC

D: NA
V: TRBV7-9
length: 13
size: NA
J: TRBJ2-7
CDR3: CSSSPKAGYEQYF
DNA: TGTTCCAGCAGCCCGAAGGCGGGCTACGAGCAGTACTTC

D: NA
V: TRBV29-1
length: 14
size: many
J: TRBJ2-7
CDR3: CSVAPSGRPYEQYF
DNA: TGCAGCGTTGCTCCTTCTGGCAGGCCCTACGAGCAGTACTTC

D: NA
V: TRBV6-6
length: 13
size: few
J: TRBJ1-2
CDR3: CASTPIQGHGYTF
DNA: TGTGCCAGCACTCCTATCCAGGGCCATGGCTACACCTTC

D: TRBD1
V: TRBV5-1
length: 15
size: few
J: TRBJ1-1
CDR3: CASSLDPGGGGEAFF
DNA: TGCGCCAGCAGCTTGGATCCAGGGGGCGGCGGTGAAGCTTTCTTT

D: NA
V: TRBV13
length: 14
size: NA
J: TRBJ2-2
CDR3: CASSLFLRTGELFF
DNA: TGTGCCAGCAGCTTATTCCTGCGCACCGGGGAGCTGTTTTTT

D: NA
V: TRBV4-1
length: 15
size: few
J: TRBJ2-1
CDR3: CASSPGGQPYNEQFF
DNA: TGCGCCAGCAGCCCGGGCGGCCAGCCTTACAATGAGCAGTTCTTC

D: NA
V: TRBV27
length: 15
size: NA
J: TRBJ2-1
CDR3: CASSPLHQGRVEQFF
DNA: TGTGCCAGCAGTCCACTTCACCAAGGACGGGTTGAGCAGTTCTTC

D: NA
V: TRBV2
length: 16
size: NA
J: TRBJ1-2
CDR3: CASSVQTQGSFYGYTF
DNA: TGTGCCAGCAGTGTACAGACACAGGGCTCCTTCTATGGCTACACCTTC

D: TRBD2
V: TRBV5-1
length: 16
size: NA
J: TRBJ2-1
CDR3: CASSLAWASGKYEQFF
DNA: TGCGCCAGCAGCTTGGCCTGGGCTAGCGGGAAGTATGAGCAGTTCTTC

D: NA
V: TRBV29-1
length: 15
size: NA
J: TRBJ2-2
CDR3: CSVNTAKGDTGELFF
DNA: TGCAGCGTTAATACAGCGAAGGGGGACACCGGGGAGCTGTTTTTT

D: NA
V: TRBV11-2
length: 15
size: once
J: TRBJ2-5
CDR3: CASSLGGGVGETQYF
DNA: TGTGCCAGCAGCTTAGGTGGAGGTGTCGGAGAGACCCAGTACTTC

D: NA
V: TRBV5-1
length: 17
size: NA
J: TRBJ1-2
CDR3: CASSLKSSETFYYGYTF
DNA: TGCGCCAGCAGCTTGAAATCGTCCGAGACTTTCTACTATGGCTACACCTTC

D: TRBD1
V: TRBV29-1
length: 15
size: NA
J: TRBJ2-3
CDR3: CSVRHRGASTDTQYF
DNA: TGCAGCGTCCGTCACAGGGGTGCTAGCACAGATACGCAGTATTTT

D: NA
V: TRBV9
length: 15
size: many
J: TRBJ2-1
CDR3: CASHRTGSSYNEQFF
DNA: TGTGCCAGCCATCGAACAGGGAGCTCCTACAATGAGCAGTTCTTC

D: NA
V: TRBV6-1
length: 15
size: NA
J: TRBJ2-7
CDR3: CASSEGLGLSYEQYF
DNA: TGTGCCAGCAGTGAAGGGTTGGGGCTCTCCTACGAGCAGTACTTC

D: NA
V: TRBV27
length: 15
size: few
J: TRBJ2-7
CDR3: CASSLSGGSPGEQYF
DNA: TGTGCCAGCAGTTTAAGCGGCGGCAGCCCGGGTGAGCAGTACTTC

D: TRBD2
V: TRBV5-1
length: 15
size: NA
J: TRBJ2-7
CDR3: CASSLESSGRYEQYF
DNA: TGCGCCAGCAGCTTGGAGTCTAGCGGGAGGTACGAGCAGTACTTC

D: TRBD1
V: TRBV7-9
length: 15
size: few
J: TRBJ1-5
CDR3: CASSLEGGPNQPQHF
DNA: TGTGCCAGCAGCTTAGAAGGGGGCCCAAATCAGCCCCAGCATTTT

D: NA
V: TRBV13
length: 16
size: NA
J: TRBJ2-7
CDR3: CASSLNGGSGTYEQYF
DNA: TGTGCCAGCAGTTTAAATGGGGGGAGTGGGACCTACGAGCAGTACTTC

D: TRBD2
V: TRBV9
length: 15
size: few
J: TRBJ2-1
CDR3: CASTTPGLADNEQFF
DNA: TGTGCCAGCACTACGCCCGGACTAGCGGACAATGAGCAGTTCTTC

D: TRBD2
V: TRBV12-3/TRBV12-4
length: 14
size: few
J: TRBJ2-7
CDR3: CASSFGTSNYEQYF
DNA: TGTGCCAGCAGTTTTGGGACTAGTAATTACGAGCAGTACTTC

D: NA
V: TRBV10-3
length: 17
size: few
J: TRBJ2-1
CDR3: CAISGGVGGRTYNEQFF
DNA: TGTGCCATCAGTGGCGGGGTGGGCGGCCGGACCTACAATGAGCAGTTCTTC

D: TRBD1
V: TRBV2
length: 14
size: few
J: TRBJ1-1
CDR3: CASLHDRATREAFF
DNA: TGTGCCAGCCTCCACGACAGGGCCACGAGAGAAGCTTTCTTT

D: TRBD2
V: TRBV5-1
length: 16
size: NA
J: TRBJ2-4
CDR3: CASRPTSGVAKNIQYF
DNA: TGCGCCAGCAGGCCCACTAGCGGGGTAGCCAAAAACATTCAGTACTTC

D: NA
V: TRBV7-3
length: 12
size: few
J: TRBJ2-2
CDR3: CASSVAAGELFF
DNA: TGTGCCAGCAGCGTAGCCGCCGGGGAGCTGTTTTTT

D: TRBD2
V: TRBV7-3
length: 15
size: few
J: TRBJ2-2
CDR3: CASSFQRENTGELFF
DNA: TGTGCCAGCAGCTTTCAGCGGGAGAACACCGGGGAGCTGTTTTTT

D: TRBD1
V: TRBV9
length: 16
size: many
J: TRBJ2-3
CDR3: CASSSPTGGNTDTQYF
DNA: TGTGCCAGCAGCTCGCCGACAGGGGGAAACACAGATACGCAGTATTTT

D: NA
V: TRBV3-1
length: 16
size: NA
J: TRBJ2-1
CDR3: CASSQEGERGYNEQFF
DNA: TGTGCCAGCAGCCAAGAGGGCGAAAGGGGCTACAATGAGCAGTTCTTC

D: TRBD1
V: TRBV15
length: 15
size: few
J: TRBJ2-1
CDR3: CATSVDRGVYNEQFF
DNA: TGTGCCACCAGCGTTGACAGGGGGGTCTACAATGAGCAGTTCTTC

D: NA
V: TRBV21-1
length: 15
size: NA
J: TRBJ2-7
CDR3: CASSSYRDGYYEQYF
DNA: TGTGCCAGCAGCTCTTACCGGGACGGTTACTACGAGCAGTACTTC

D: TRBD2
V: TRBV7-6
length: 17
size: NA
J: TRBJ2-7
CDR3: CASSLGPSGSESYEQYF
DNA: TGTGCCAGCAGCTTAGGGCCTAGCGGGAGCGAATCCTACGAGCAGTACTTC

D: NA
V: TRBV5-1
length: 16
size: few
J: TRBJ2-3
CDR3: CASSTSSGTAYNTQYF
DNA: TGCGCCAGCTCTACCAGTAGCGGGACAGCCTATAATACGCAGTATTTT

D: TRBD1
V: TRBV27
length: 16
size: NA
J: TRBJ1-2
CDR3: CASSLSPGQVGYGYTF
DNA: TGTGCCAGCAGTTTATCTCCCGGACAGGTCGGCTATGGCTACACCTTC

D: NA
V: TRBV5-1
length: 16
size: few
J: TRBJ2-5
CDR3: CASSSGGTGLQETQYF
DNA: TGCGCCAGCAGCTCCGGGGGTACAGGCCTACAAGAGACCCAGTACTTC

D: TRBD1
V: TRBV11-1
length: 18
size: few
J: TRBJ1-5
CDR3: CASSLAPLDRASNQPQHF
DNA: TGTGCCAGCAGCTTAGCGCCTTTGGACAGGGCGAGCAATCAGCCCCAGCATTTT

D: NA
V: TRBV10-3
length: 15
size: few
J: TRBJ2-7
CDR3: CAISEGDGMMNEQYF
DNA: TGTGCCATCAGTGAGGGTGACGGGATGATGAACGAGCAGTACTTC

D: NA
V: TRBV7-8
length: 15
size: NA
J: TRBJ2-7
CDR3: CASSLISSSAYEQYF
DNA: TGTGCCAGCAGCTTAATATCGTCGTCCGCCTACGAGCAGTACTTC

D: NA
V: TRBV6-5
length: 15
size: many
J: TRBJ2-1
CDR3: CASIRVGGYYNEQFF
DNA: TGTGCCAGCATCAGAGTTGGTGGGTACTACAATGAGCAGTTCTTC